This T cell receptor beta chain was sequenced in a study of regulatory T cells in long-lasting Graves disease. General observations from the study: Comparison showed that persistent patients shared more public clonotypes (roughly 2,500) than new patients (nearly 1,000).

The time point was: newly diagnosed GD, antithyroid drugs for less than 3 months. With RNA extracted from PBMCs as input, the TCR library was made. Investigators prepared the TCR beta libraries by applying iRepertoire HTBI primers and Arm-PCR of CDR3 regions. In TCRdb, the multiplex PCR reads were re-called with MiXCR into one record per CDR3 protein. Counted here are 200,000 to 250,000 distinct CDR3 sequences, about 19% occurring once; the ten biggest clones make up 14%. This clonotype was detected many times. What it recognizes is unknown. The sequence derives from a female donor with Graves disease. Sequencing used peripheral blood mononuclear cells (PBMCs), obtained at new diagnosis, from a patient treated with antithyroid drugs.

CDR3 sequence (DNA): TGTGCCAGCAGGGGGTTTGGGGGGGTGAAAGGCTACACCTTC. Its translation is CASRGFGGVKGYTF. The genes are TRBV2 and TRBJ1-2, with a tentative D call TRBD1 (5 bases). V lost 6 bases to trimming and J lost 8 bases, with 19 bases between them. Germline CDR1 SNHLY, CDR2 FYNNEI. The CDR3 runs 14 residues. The whole variable domain, remainder taken from reference TRBV2 and TRBJ1-2, is EPEVTQTPSHQVTQMGQEVILRCVPISNHLYFYWYRQILGQKVEFLVSFYNNEISEKSEIFDDQFSVERPDGSNFTLKIRSTKLEDSAMYFCASRGFGGVKGYTFGSGTRLTVV.